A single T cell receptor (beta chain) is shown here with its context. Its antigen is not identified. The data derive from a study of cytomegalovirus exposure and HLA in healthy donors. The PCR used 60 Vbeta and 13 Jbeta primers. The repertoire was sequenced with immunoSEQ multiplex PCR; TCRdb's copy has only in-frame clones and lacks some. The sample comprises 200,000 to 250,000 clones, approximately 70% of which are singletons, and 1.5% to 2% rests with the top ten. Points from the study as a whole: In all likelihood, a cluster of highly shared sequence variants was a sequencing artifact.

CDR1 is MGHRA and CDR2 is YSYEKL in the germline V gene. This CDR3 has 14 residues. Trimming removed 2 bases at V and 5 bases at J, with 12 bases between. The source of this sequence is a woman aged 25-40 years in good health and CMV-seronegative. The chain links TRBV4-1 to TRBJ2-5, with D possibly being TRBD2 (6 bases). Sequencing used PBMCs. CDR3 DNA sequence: TGCGCCAGCAGCCAAATAGGAGGGGAGGAGACCCAGTACTTC. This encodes CASSQIGGEETQYF.